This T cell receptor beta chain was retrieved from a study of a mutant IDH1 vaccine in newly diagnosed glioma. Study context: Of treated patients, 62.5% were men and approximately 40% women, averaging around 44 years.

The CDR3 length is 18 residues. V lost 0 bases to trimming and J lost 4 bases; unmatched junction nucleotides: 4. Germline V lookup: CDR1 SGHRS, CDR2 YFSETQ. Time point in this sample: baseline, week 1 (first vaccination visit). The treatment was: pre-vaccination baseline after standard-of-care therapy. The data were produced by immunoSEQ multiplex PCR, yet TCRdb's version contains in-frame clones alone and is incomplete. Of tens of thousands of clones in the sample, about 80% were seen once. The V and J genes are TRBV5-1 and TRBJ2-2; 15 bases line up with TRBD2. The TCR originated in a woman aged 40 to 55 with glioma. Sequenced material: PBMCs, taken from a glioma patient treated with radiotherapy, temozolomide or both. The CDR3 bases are TGCGCCAGCAGCTTGGGGACTAGCGGGGGGGCCTTCACCGGGGAGCTGTTTTTT. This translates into CASSLGTSGGAFTGELFF.